These 27 T cell receptor beta chains were sequenced from one sample in a study of blood T cell repertoires in COVID-19. Profiling relied on immunoSEQ multiplex PCR, and the TCRdb table lists in-frame clones only, not all of them. The table lists 250,000 to 400,000 clones, about 88% of them singletons. Source material: PBMCs or T cells enriched from blood (not recorded which). The receptors here all came from a man in his 60s who had recovered from COVID-19.

Only a few counts were recorded for this clone. The chain recombines TRBV6-5 with TRBJ2-1; D is ambiguous. The germline V gene encodes CDR1 MNHEY and CDR2 SVGAGI. The CDR3 is 14 residues long. The germline V and J ends were trimmed by 2 bases and 8 bases, with 13 bases remaining between them. CDR3 in DNA: TGTGCCAGCAGTTACACACAAACTACGTATGAGCAGTTCTTC. This sequence encodes CASSYTQTTYEQFF.

CDR3 sequence reads: CASSLGGDTQYF. CDR3 bases: TGTGCCAGCAGCTTAGGCGGTGATACGCAGTATTTT. The rearrangement uses TRBV13 and TRBJ2-3; D is unclear. The CDR3 covers 12 residues. Germline loops: CDR1 PRHDT, CDR2 FYEKMQ (reference sequence). V was trimmed by 0 bases and J by 6 bases, leaving 4 bases between them.

The V call is TRBV15, the J call TRBJ1-1; possibly TRBD1 for D (6 bases). The germline V and J ends were trimmed by 3 bases and 3 bases, with 17 bases remaining between them. Germline CDR1 reads LNHNV; CDR2 reads YYDKDF (reference sequence). The CDR3 spans 16 residues. The CDR3 protein is CATSRGGLRADTEAFF. The CDR3 nucleotides are TGTGCCACCAGCAGGGGGGGGCTGCGTGCGGACACTGAAGCTTTCTTT.

This clone has just one count. This chain uses TRBV7-9 with TRBJ2-5; possible D gene TRBD2, 7 bases. The CDR3 is 14 amino acids. V dropped 3 bases and J dropped 6 bases, with 14 bases sitting between them. Germline V gives CDR1 SEHNR, CDR2 FQNEAQ (reference sequence). The CDR3, as DNA: TGTGCCAGCAGCTTGACGGGGGGCGCGAAGACCCAGTACTTC. Translation: CASSLTGGAKTQYF.

The rearrangement links TRBV7-2 to TRBJ2-7; 16 bases line up with TRBD2. Germline CDR1 is SGHTA and CDR2 is FQGNSA. The CDR3 consists of 16 residues. Germline trimming cut 3 bases from V and 7 bases from J; bases unmatched to any gene: 6. The CDR3 sequence is CASSFAGLAGGPEQYF. The CDR3 DNA is TGTGCCAGCAGCTTCGCGGGACTAGCGGGAGGGCCGGAGCAGTACTTC.

The chain employs TRBV7-6 and TRBJ1-4, with TRBD1 identical over 8 bases. The CDR3 is made up of 15 amino acids. J was trimmed by 7 bases and V by 5 bases; bases with no gene match: 9. CDR1 is SGHVS, CDR2 FNYEAQ, per germline. The CDR3 region has the DNA TGTGCCAGCAGCACCCGGACAGGGCGAGGTGAAAAACTGTTTTTT. Translating gives CASSTRTGRGEKLFF.

This rearrangement joins TRBV2 to TRBJ2-2; maybe TRBD1 (7 bases). Germline CDR1 SNHLY, CDR2 FYNNEI. Trimming cost V 6 bases and J 4 bases, with 18 bases left between them. The CDR3 contains 16 residues. CDR3 protein: CASSATGGGFTGELFF. DNA for the CDR3: TGTGCCAGCAGCGCGACTGGAGGGGGCTTCACCGGGGAGCTGTTTTTT.

This chain links TRBV7-9 with TRBJ1-2; possibly TRBD1 for D (5 bases). Germline V gene data show CDR1 as SEHNR and CDR2 as FQNEAQ (reference sequence). The CDR3 sequence is 11 residues long. V dropped 5 bases and J dropped 7 bases, with 8 bases sitting between them. Written as DNA, the CDR3 is TGTGCCAGCAGCCAGGGACTTGGCTACACCTTC. Translating gives CASSQGLGYTF.

This clone has just a few counts. V gene TRBV9 combines with J gene TRBJ1-5, with D possibly being TRBD1 (5 bases). Per germline, CDR1 SGDLS and CDR2 YYNGEE. Trimming took 4 bases from V and 6 from J, leaving 17 bases between them. The CDR3 sequence is 15 residues long. The CDR3 here is CASSPWSGGGQPQHF. DNA for the CDR3: TGTGCCAGCAGCCCGTGGTCGGGGGGGGGTCAGCCCCAGCATTTT.

This clone is labeled medium-sized. The chain links TRBV4-3 to TRBJ1-2, with 9 bases identical to TRBD1. Trimming removed 3 bases from V and 6 bases from J; junction bases left unmatched: 8. This CDR3 is built from 15 residues. Germline V gene data show CDR1 as LGHNA and CDR2 as YSLEER. CDR3 in amino acids: CASSHSGQGIHGYTF. The CDR3 DNA sequence: TGCGCCAGCAGCCACTCGGGACAGGGCATCCATGGCTACACCTTC.

This chain uses TRBV24-1 with TRBJ2-1; 7 bases line up with TRBD1. Germline values: CDR1 KGHDR, CDR2 SFDVKD. V lost 4 bases and J lost 15; bases outside the gene matches: 11. The CDR3 length is 13 residues. Here the CDR3 reads CATSELRGRGLFF. CDR3 sequence (DNA): TGTGCCACCAGTGAGCTAAGGGGGCGAGGGTTGTTCTTC.

The chain has TRBV19 and TRBJ1-2; 10 bases line up with TRBD1. In germline, CDR1 is LNHDA, CDR2 SQIVND (reference sequence). This CDR3 is built from 14 residues. Losses at the gene ends were 6 bases for V and 6 bases for J; bases not matched to a gene: 7. CDR3 protein: CASSLQGTGDGYTF. Here the CDR3 DNA reads TGTGCCAGTAGCCTCCAGGGGACAGGGGATGGCTACACCTTC.

This clone was seen once. The chain carries TRBV7-2 and TRBJ1-6; D might be TRBD1 (5 bases). The CDR3 spans 16 residues. Germline V lookup: CDR1 SGHTA, CDR2 FQGNSA. With 5 bases removed from V and 10 bases from J, the gap between germline ends came to 21 bases. CDR3 DNA: TGTGCCAGCAGCCATATAATATCAGGGTTTATCTCACCCCTCCACTTT. Amino acids: CASSHIISGFISPLHF. The full variable domain, completed using reference TRBV7-2 and TRBJ1-6, is GAGVSQSPSNKVTEKGKDVELRCDPISGHTALYWYRQSLGQGLEFLIYFQGNSAPDKSGLPSDRFSAERTGGSVSTLTIQRTQQEDSAVYLCASSHIISGFISPLHFGNGTRLTVT.

The V gene is TRBV7-9, the J gene TRBJ1-1, with D perhaps TRBD1 (6 bases). This CDR3 region has 17 residues. The germline V and J ends were trimmed by 5 bases and 4 bases, with 23 bases remaining between them. The germline gives CDR1 SEHNR, CDR2 FQNEAQ (reference sequence). This chain's CDR3 is CASSKPILRVGATEAFF. The DNA for the CDR3 is TGTGCCAGCAGCAAACCCATCCTTCGGGTGGGGGCCACTGAAGCTTTCTTT.

The chain is built from TRBV13 and TRBJ2-3; 9 bases are shared with TRBD2. The junction had 10 bases not matched to a gene; V was cut back by 3 bases and J by 3 bases. Germline V gene lookup returns CDR1 PRHDT and CDR2 FYEKMQ (reference sequence). This CDR3 comprises 17 residues. The CDR3 bases are TGTGCCAGCAGCTTGGGCGGGGAGCGGGAGGTGACAGATACGCAGTATTTT. Translating gives CASSLGGEREVTDTQYF. Combining the CDR3 with reference TRBV13 and TRBJ2-3 gives the whole variable domain AAGVIQSPRHLIKEKRETATLKCYPIPRHDTVYWYQQGPGQDPQFLISFYEKMQSDKGSIPDRFSAQQFSDYHSELNMSSLELGDSALYFCASSLGGEREVTDTQYFGPGTRLTVL.

The V and J genes are TRBV9 and TRBJ1-2; 7 bases map to TRBD1. The J segment lost 4 bases and the V segment lost 3 bases, leaving 3 bases of the junction unmatched. The CDR3 has 13 residues. CDR1 SGDLS and CDR2 YYNGEE come from the germline V gene. CDR3 region: CASSEGQSYGYTF. The CDR3 bases are TGTGCCAGCAGCGAGGGACAGAGCTATGGCTACACCTTC.

In its sample, this clone was seen once. This chain connects TRBV9 to TRBJ2-1, with D possibly matching TRBD2 (6 bases). Germline-derived CDR1 and CDR2 are SGDLS and YYNGEE. V lost 0 bases to trimming and J lost 7 bases, with 14 bases between them. This CDR3 region has 15 residues. The CDR3 nucleotides read TGTGCCAGCAGCGTAGACGGGAGTCTCGGGAATGAGCAGTTCTTC. This translates into CASSVDGSLGNEQFF.

V is TRBV15 and J is TRBJ2-3; a weak D match, TRBD2 (6 bases). The CDR3 totals 15 residues. Germline CDR1 reads LNHNV; CDR2 reads YYDKDF (reference sequence). The V end was cut by 2 bases, the J end by 0 bases, with 9 bases between. The CDR3 loop is CATSRSGLSTDTQYF. The DNA of the CDR3 is TGTGCCACCAGCAGATCGGGACTGAGCACAGATACGCAGTATTTT. The full variable domain, rest sourced from reference TRBV15 and TRBJ2-3, is DAMVIQNPRYQVTQFGKPVTLSCSQTLNHNVMYWYQQKSSQAPKLLFHYYDKDFNNEADTPDNFQSRRPNTSFCFLDIRSPGLGDTAMYLCATSRSGLSTDTQYFGPGTRLTVL.

This chain uses TRBV7-3 with TRBJ2-3; the D is unclear. CDR1 SGHTA and CDR2 FQGTGA come from the germline V gene. This CDR3 has 12 amino acids. V lost 5 bases to trimming and J lost 6 bases, with 9 bases between them. The CDR3 sequence is CASSKIGDTQYF. DNA of the CDR3: TGTGCCAGCAGCAAAATCGGGGATACGCAGTATTTT.

The chain joins TRBV4-3 to TRBJ2-1, with 13 bases that match TRBD2. V was pared by 3 bases and J by 6 bases, with 5 bases of the junction left unmatched. Germline CDR1 LGHNA, CDR2 YSLEER. CDR3 length: 16 amino acids. The CDR3 region has the DNA TGCGCCAGCAGCCATCAGACTAGCGGGGGGATCAATGAGCAGTTCTTC. This translates into CASSHQTSGGINEQFF.

The chain joins TRBV6-5 to TRBJ2-7; D is perhaps TRBD2 (6 bases). Germline loops: CDR1 MNHEY, CDR2 SVGAGI. The CDR3 consists of 15 residues. V lost 5 bases, J lost 0 bases, and 14 bases lay in between. CDR3 sequence: CASSIRDFPSYEQYF. The CDR3 coding sequence is TGTGCCAGCAGTATCCGGGACTTCCCCTCCTACGAGCAGTACTTC.

J is TRBJ1-2 and V is TRBV7-8; D perhaps matches TRBD1 (5 bases). V was cut by 0 bases and J by 0 bases, with 8 bases left in between. The germline gives CDR1 SGHVS, CDR2 FQNEAQ. This CDR3 contains 15 residues. For the CDR3, the DNA is TGTGCCAGCAGCTTAGCCGGGGGAACTAACTATGGCTACACCTTC. It encodes CASSLAGGTNYGYTF.

The chain couples TRBV7-9 to TRBJ1-1; perhaps TRBD1 as D (6 bases). Germline V gene data show CDR1 as SEHNR and CDR2 as FQNEAQ (reference sequence). CDR3 size: 13 residues. Trimming left V 5 bases short and J 4 bases short, with 11 bases between. The CDR3 here is CASSVGQRTEAFF. CDR3 nucleotide sequence: TGTGCCAGCAGCGTCGGACAGCGCACTGAAGCTTTCTTT.

The CDR3 nucleotides read TGTGCCAGCCGCCAGGGACAGGGGAATGGAAACACCATATATTTT. The encoded protein is CASRQGQGNGNTIYF. The chain has TRBV10-3 and TRBJ1-3, with 10 nucleotides matching TRBD1. V was pared by 10 bases and J by 3 bases, with 9 bases of the junction left unmatched. Germline loops: CDR1 ENHRY, CDR2 SYGVKD. The CDR3 spans 15 residues.

The chain couples TRBV28 to TRBJ1-6, with TRBD1 matching over 7 bases. The CDR3 has 17 residues. The ends lost 8 bases at V and 0 bases at J; junction bases unmatched: 10. Germline assignment: CDR1 MDHEN and CDR2 SYDVKM. In DNA, the CDR3 is TGTGCCAGCCGTTCCGACAGGGATAGCTCCTATAATTCACCCCTCCACTTT. It codes for CASRSDRDSSYNSPLHF.

V gene TRBV21-1 combines with J gene TRBJ2-7; the D segment call TRBD1 is taken from the table without a DNA check. TRBV21-1 has pseudogene status. This CDR3 is 19 amino acids long. The CDR3 loop reads CASSKEGGQGPHLIYEQYF. The CDR3 DNA follows: TGTGCCAGCAGCAAAGAAGGTGGACAGGGGCCCCACCTAATCTACGAGCAGTACTTC.

This sequence joins TRBV5-1 and TRBJ2-3; 8 bases fit TRBD2. The CDR3 covers 15 residues. Per germline, CDR1 SGHRS and CDR2 YFSETQ. The V segment lost 5 bases and the J segment 0 bases; nucleotides outside the gene matches: 5. This chain's CDR3 is CASRPSGLSTDTQYF. The CDR3 DNA reads as TGCGCCAGCAGGCCTAGCGGGCTTAGCACAGATACGCAGTATTTT.